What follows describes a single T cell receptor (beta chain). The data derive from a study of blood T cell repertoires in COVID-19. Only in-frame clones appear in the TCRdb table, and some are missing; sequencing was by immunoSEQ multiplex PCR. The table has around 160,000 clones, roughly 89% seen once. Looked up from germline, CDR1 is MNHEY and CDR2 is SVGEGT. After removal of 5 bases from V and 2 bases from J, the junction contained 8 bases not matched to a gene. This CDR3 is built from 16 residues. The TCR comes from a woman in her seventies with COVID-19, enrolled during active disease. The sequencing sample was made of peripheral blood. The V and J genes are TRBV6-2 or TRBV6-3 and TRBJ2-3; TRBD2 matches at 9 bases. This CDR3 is CASSLFSGGYTDTQYF. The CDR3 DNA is TGTGCCAGCAGTCTTTTTAGCGGGGGCTACACAGATACGCAGTATTTT.